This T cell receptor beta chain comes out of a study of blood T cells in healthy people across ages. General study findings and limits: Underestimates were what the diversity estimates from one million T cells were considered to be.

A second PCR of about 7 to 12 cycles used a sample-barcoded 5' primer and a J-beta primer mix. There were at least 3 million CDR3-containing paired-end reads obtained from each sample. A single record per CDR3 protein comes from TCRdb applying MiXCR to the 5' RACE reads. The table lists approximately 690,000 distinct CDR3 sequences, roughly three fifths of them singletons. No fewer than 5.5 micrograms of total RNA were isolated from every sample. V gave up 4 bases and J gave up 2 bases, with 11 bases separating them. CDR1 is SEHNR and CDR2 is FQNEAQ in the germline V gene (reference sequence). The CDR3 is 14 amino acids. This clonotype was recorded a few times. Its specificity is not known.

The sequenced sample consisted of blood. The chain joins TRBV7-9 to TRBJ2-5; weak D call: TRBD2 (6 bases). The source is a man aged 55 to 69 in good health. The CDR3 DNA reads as TGTGCCAGCAGCTCCTGGACTACTCAAGAGACCCAGTACTTC. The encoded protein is CASSSWTTQETQYF.